A selection of T cell receptor beta chains follows, all from one sample in a study of regulatory T cells in long-lasting Graves disease. TCRdb re-called the multiplex PCR reads with MiXCR, one entry per CDR3 protein. The data contain 500,000 to 700,000 distinct CDR3 sequences, around 32% of them singletons. The material was peripheral blood mononuclear cells (PBMCs), obtained when the disease was refractory, from a patient treated with antithyroid drugs. These TCRs come from a female donor with Graves disease. Each CDR3 is given with its conserved first and last residue. The D gene is left open where the match is weak. Clone size appears in some rows only: once, few, many, or a class for an expanded clone.

D | J | size | V | CDR3 | DNA
. | TRBJ2-7 | . | TRBV9 | CASSVDPRSYEQYF | TGTGCCAGCAGCGTCGATCCGCGCTCCTACGAGCAGTACTTC
. | TRBJ2-7 | few | TRBV7-2 | CASRLGTYNEQYF | TGTGCCAGCAGGCTGGGGACTTACAACGAGCAGTACTTC
. | TRBJ1-2 | . | TRBV30 | CAWGDYGYTF | TGTGCCTGGGGGGACTATGGCTACACCTTC
. | TRBJ1-4 | many | TRBV2 | CASKTGRNNEKLFF | TGTGCCAGCAAAACCGGACGGAATAATGAAAAACTGTTTTTT
. | TRBJ2-5 | . | TRBV7-9 | CASSQDIQETQYF | TGTGCCAGCAGCCAGGACATACAAGAGACCCAGTACTTC
. | TRBJ1-1 | . | TRBV29-1 | CSVDAADGEAFF | TGCAGCGTTGATGCTGCGGACGGTGAAGCTTTCTTT
TRBD2 | TRBJ2-6 | . | TRBV4-1 | CASSQDRVAGGPGANVLTF | TGCGCCAGCAGCCAAGATCGGGTAGCGGGAGGCCCCGGGGCCAACGTCCTGACTTTC
TRBD1 | TRBJ1-5 | few | TRBV28 | CASTSTGGPVSNQPQHF | TGTGCCAGCACTTCAACAGGGGGTCCGGTGAGCAATCAGCCCCAGCATTTT
TRBD1 | TRBJ1-2 | few | TRBV12-3/TRBV12-4 | CASSPRTGANYGYTF | TGTGCCAGCAGTCCTCGGACAGGGGCTAACTATGGCTACACCTTC
. | TRBJ2-2 | . | TRBV11-2 | CASSLGYQSVGELFF | TGTGCCAGCAGCTTGGGCTACCAGTCGGTCGGGGAGCTGTTTTTT
. | TRBJ2-5 | few | TRBV29-1 | CSGAGIGTQYF | TGCAGCGGGGCAGGGATTGGGACCCAGTACTTC
TRBD1 | TRBJ1-4 | . | TRBV11-2 | CASSYGTGQNEKLFF | TGTGCCAGCAGCTACGGGACAGGGCAAAATGAAAAACTGTTTTTT
TRBD1 | TRBJ2-5 | few | TRBV7-2 | CASSVDRGQETQYF | TGTGCCAGCAGCGTCGACAGGGGGCAAGAGACCCAGTACTTC
TRBD1 | TRBJ1-6 | few | TRBV27 | CASSFYPDRDPYNSPLHF | TGTGCCAGCAGTTTCTATCCGGACAGGGATCCCTATAATTCACCCCTCCACTTT
TRBD1 | TRBJ2-5 | . | TRBV6-1 | CASSHTTGGVETQYF | TGTGCCAGCAGCCACACGACAGGGGGCGTAGAGACCCAGTACTTC
. | TRBJ2-7 | . | TRBV13 | CASSLNTRFDEQYF | TGTGCCAGCAGCTTAAATACCCGGTTCGACGAGCAGTACTTC
TRBD1 | TRBJ2-7 | . | TRBV6-1 | CASNVPGQGAREQYF | TGTGCCAGCAACGTTCCGGGGCAGGGGGCGCGGGAGCAGTACTTC
. | TRBJ2-5 | . | TRBV20-1 | CSARDPNRDTGGETQYF | TGCAGTGCTAGAGACCCAAACCGGGACACGGGTGGGGAGACCCAGTACTTC
TRBD1 | TRBJ1-5 | . | TRBV5-1 | CASSLGTGGPYSNQPQHF | TGCGCCAGCAGCTTGGGGACAGGGGGACCATATAGCAATCAGCCCCAGCATTTT
. | TRBJ1-2 | . | TRBV7-9 | CASSLASRAEALYGYTF | TGTGCCAGCAGCTTAGCGAGCAGGGCGGAGGCTCTCTATGGCTACACCTTC